These 16 T cell receptor beta chains were all obtained from the same sample, sequenced in a study of T cell repertoires in cytomegalovirus infection. Their antigen targets remain unknown. TCRdb reanalysed the reads using MiXCR and keeps one entry per CDR3 protein. The table shows some 270,000 distinct CDR3 sequences, with 20% to 25% occurring only once. The source was cultured PBMCs, collected from culture after CMV antigen stimulation. The source is a human donor in good health (CMV status not recorded). Some clones in this sample may be carry-over from other donors' samples.

The CDR3 DNA reads TGCAGCGTTGAAGGGGGCCCGAACACCGGGGAGCTGTTTTTT. Translated, it gives CSVEGGPNTGELFF. The chain combines TRBV29-1 with TRBJ2-2; a possible D gene is TRBD1 (5 bases). This CDR3 region has 14 residues. Trimming removed 1 base from V and 0 bases from J, with 6 bases in between. Germline V CDR1 and CDR2: SQVTM, ANQGSEA.

This clonotype occurred many times. This chain links TRBV7-2 with TRBJ2-1; D unresolved. Germline V CDR1 and CDR2: SGHTA, FQGNSA. This CDR3 comprises 15 residues. The V and J ends lost 5 bases and 0 bases respectively, with 11 bases between them. The CDR3 sequence: CASSRRLASYNEQFF. DNA for the CDR3: TGTGCCAGCAGCCGACGTCTTGCCTCCTACAATGAGCAGTTCTTC.

The V call is TRBV15, the J call TRBJ1-2, with a weak D call TRBD1 (6 bases). Trimming took off 1 base at V and 9 bases at J, with 18 bases between the two ends. In germline, CDR1 is LNHNV, CDR2 YYDKDF (reference sequence). The CDR3 is 15 residues long. CDR3 residues: CATSRATGQSDSYTF. The CDR3 DNA is TGTGCCACCAGCAGAGCTACCGGACAGTCAGATAGCTACACCTTC.

This clonotype has only a few counts. V is TRBV5-8 and J is TRBJ1-2; perhaps TRBD1 as D (6 bases). Trimming removed 4 bases from V and 4 bases from J, with 17 bases in between. Germline V gene data show CDR1 as SGHTS and CDR2 as YDEGEE. This CDR3 has 15 amino acids. The CDR3 sequence: CASSPGARGLYGYTF. The CDR3 region has the DNA TGTGCCAGCAGCCCTGGGGCCAGGGGACTCTATGGCTACACCTTC.

This clonotype showed up just once. This chain connects TRBV9 to TRBJ2-1; 8 positions agree with TRBD2. CDR3 length equals 17 residues. The ends lost 3 bases at V and 4 bases at J; junction bases unmatched: 12. Germline values: CDR1 SGDLS, CDR2 YYNGEE. CDR3 loop: CASSGNSGADFYNEQFF. The DNA for the CDR3 is TGTGCCAGCAGCGGAAATAGCGGGGCAGACTTTTACAATGAGCAGTTCTTC.

This clonotype was found a few times. J is TRBJ2-3 and V is TRBV12-3 or TRBV12-4, with TRBD1 matching 8 bases. V gave up 1 base and J gave up 2 bases; unmatched junction bases: 5. The CDR3 totals 16 residues. The CDR3 region has the DNA TGTGCCAGCAGTTTAGAGGGTCAGGGGGCCACAGATACGCAGTATTTT. Encoded protein: CASSLEGQGATDTQYF.

The chain has TRBV12-3 or TRBV12-4 and TRBJ2-6; D gene unclear. The V gene lost 2 bases and the J gene lost 8 bases, with 13 bases spanning the gap. The CDR3 consists of 15 residues. CDR3 in amino acids: CASSLSGANSNVLTF. The CDR3 nucleotides read TGTGCCAGCAGTTTATCAGGCGCTAATTCCAACGTCCTGACTTTC.

This clonotype came up many times. The V call is TRBV10-2, the J call TRBJ2-2, with unresolved D. The V end was cut by 3 bases, the J end by 7 bases, with 9 bases between. Germline CDR1 is WSHSY and CDR2 is SAAADI. This CDR3 spans 13 amino acids. The CDR3 here is CASSEWGRGELFF. For the CDR3, the DNA is TGCGCCAGCAGTGAATGGGGTCGCGGGGAGCTGTTTTTT.

This clonotype appeared once. CDR3: CASSWGSGTDNTGELFF. The CDR3 DNA reads as TGTGCCAGCAGTTGGGGGTCCGGGACAGATAACACCGGGGAGCTGTTTTTT. J is TRBJ2-2 and V is TRBV12-3 or TRBV12-4; 7 nucleotides match TRBD1. The CDR3 has 17 residues. V shed 4 bases and J 2 bases; nucleotides not matched to a gene: 10.

This clonotype was counted between two and nine times. The V gene is TRBV5-1, the J gene TRBJ1-2; D unclear. V was cut by 5 bases and J by 0 bases, with 11 bases left in between. Germline CDR1 reads SGHRS; CDR2 reads YFSETQ. The CDR3 is made up of 14 amino acids. CDR3 DNA sequence: TGCGCCAGCAGAGTAGCGTCTTCTAACTATGGCTACACCTTC. Encoded protein: CASRVASSNYGYTF.

V and J are TRBV6-2 or TRBV6-3 and TRBJ2-7; 8 nucleotides line up with TRBD2. Germline CDR1 and CDR2: MNHEY and SVGEGT. The CDR3 spans 14 residues. J gave up 6 bases and V 2 bases, and 6 bases lay outside the gene matches. The chain's CDR3 is CASSYLGGVGEQYF. The CDR3 nucleotides are TGTGCCAGCAGTTACCTCGGGGGGGTCGGCGAGCAGTACTTC.

The chain combines TRBV4-2 with TRBJ2-1; 13 bases align to TRBD2. With V trimmed by 0 bases and J by 2 bases, 1 base remained unmatched. The length of the CDR3 is 17 residues. Germline V gene sequence: CDR1 LGHNA, CDR2 YNFKEQ. CDR3 in amino acids: CASSQDGTSGAYNEQFF. In DNA form, the CDR3 reads TGTGCCAGCAGCCAAGATGGGACTAGCGGGGCCTACAATGAGCAGTTCTTC.

The CDR3 DNA is TGTGCCAGCAGCTTCCGGGGGGGGCGGAATGAGCAGTTCTTC. This translates into CASSFRGGRNEQFF. The rearrangement uses TRBV11-2 and TRBJ2-1; 8 positions agree with TRBD2. Looked up from germline, CDR1 is SGHAT and CDR2 is FQNNGV. This CDR3 region has 14 residues. V lost 3 bases and J lost 7; bases outside the gene matches: 5.

This clonotype occurred a few times. The chain couples TRBV7-3 to TRBJ1-1; D is unclear. Germline loops: CDR1 SGHTA, CDR2 FQGTGA. With 2 bases removed from V and 2 bases from J, the gap between germline ends came to 6 bases. CDR3 length: 13 amino acids. CDR3 sequence reads: CASSLAPNTEAFF. DNA for the CDR3: TGTGCCAGCAGCTTAGCCCCAAACACTGAAGCTTTCTTT.

In this sample, this clonotype turned up many times. The chain uses TRBV12-3 or TRBV12-4 and TRBJ1-6; D is undetermined. The CDR3 length is 13 residues. With 6 bases removed from V and 14 bases from J, the gap between germline ends came to 17 bases. CDR3 region: CASSEQLLGTLHF. CDR3 in DNA: TGTGCCAGCAGCGAACAGCTTTTGGGAACCCTCCACTTT.

This clonotype showed up many times. The chain links TRBV7-9 to TRBJ2-1; the D gene is possibly TRBD2 (5 bases). The CDR3 spans 13 residues. Trimming shortened V by 5 bases and J by 2 bases, and 7 bases separated the two germline ends. The germline CDR1 and CDR2 sequences are SEHNR and FQNEAQ (reference sequence). The CDR3: CASSPGTYNEQFF. In DNA, the CDR3 is TGTGCCAGCAGCCCGGGGACCTACAATGAGCAGTTCTTC.